This entry lists 26 T cell receptor beta chains sequenced from one sample in a study of cytomegalovirus exposure and HLA in healthy donors. The PCR had 60 Vbeta and 13 Jbeta primers. This table comes from immunoSEQ multiplex PCR, and its TCRdb copy is limited to in-frame clones, with some not included. The repertoire holds 130,000 or so clones, with about 77% as singletons. Sample: PBMCs. Every receptor here comes from a female donor in good health and CMV-seronegative.

This clone was found a few times. The J gene is TRBJ2-2, the V gene TRBV19, with TRBD2 matching 13 bases. This CDR3 is built from 17 residues. Germline lookup yields CDR1 LNHDA and CDR2 SQIVND (reference sequence). V trimming: 7 bases; J trimming: 1 base; junction bases outside the gene matches: 6. The chain's CDR3 is CASKGTSGTLNTGELFF. The CDR3 DNA reads as TGTGCCAGTAAAGGGACTAGCGGGACCCTGAACACCGGGGAGCTGTTTTTT.

This clone was picked up a small number of times. This chain links TRBV2 with TRBJ1-1, with D perhaps TRBD1 (6 bases). Germline CDR1 SNHLY, CDR2 FYNNEI. V was pared by 7 bases and J by 4 bases, with 13 bases between. The CDR3 consists of 13 residues. This chain's CDR3 is CASKQGIGTEAFF. The CDR3 DNA reads as TGTGCCAGCAAACAGGGTATTGGCACTGAAGCTTTCTTT.

V usage is TRBV19 and J usage is TRBJ1-3; TRBD1 is a possible D gene (6 bases). V lost 3 bases, J lost 1 base, and 16 bases lay in between. The CDR3 has 17 amino acids. In germline, CDR1 is LNHDA, CDR2 SQIVND (reference sequence). CDR3 sequence: CASSISQGQVSGNTIYF. CDR3 sequence (DNA): TGTGCCAGTAGTATTTCGCAGGGGCAAGTTTCTGGAAACACCATATATTTT.

This clone came up a few times. The genes are TRBV18 and TRBJ1-1; D remains ambiguous. CDR1 and CDR2 (germline): KGHSH, LQKENI. Between the trimmed V and J ends, which lost 3 bases and 6 bases, there was a span of 11 bases. The CDR3 consists of 13 residues. CDR3 sequence reads: CASSPSQTPEAFF. As DNA, the CDR3 is TGTGCCAGCTCACCGTCCCAGACACCTGAAGCTTTCTTT.

The J gene is TRBJ2-1, the V gene TRBV6-5, with 10 bases identical to TRBD2. J lost 7 bases, V lost 4 bases, and 7 bases had no gene match. CDR1 and CDR2 (germline): MNHEY, SVGAGI. This CDR3 comprises 15 residues. Written as DNA, the CDR3 is TGTGCCAGCAGTTCTGGAGCGGGAGGGCCAAATGAGCAGTTCTTC. Protein: CASSSGAGGPNEQFF.

This clone was recorded once. This chain connects TRBV7-2 to TRBJ2-3; the match to TRBD2 covers 16 bases. The germline gives CDR1 SGHTA, CDR2 FQGNSA. There are 16 residues in the CDR3. V trimming: 3 bases; J trimming: 10 bases; junction bases outside the gene matches: 7. The CDR3 reads CASSFQGLAGGRAQYF. CDR3 sequence (DNA): TGTGCCAGCAGCTTCCAGGGACTAGCGGGGGGGAGGGCGCAGTATTTT.

On this clone itself: Germline and junction disagree at one end, which may indicate a read error. The genes are TRBV29-1 and TRBJ2-1, with 9 bases lining up with TRBD1. In germline, CDR1 is SQVTM, CDR2 ANQGSEA. The CDR3 extends over 11 amino acids. The CDR3 loop is CSVEGTGEQFF. CDR3 DNA sequence: TGCAGCGTCGAAGGGACAGGGGAGCAGTTCTTC.

This sequence joins TRBV19 and TRBJ2-7, with 7 bases aligning to TRBD1. Per the germline V gene, CDR1 is LNHDA and CDR2 is SQIVND (reference sequence). J lost 3 bases, V lost 5 bases, and 10 bases had no gene match. This CDR3 has 15 residues. CDR3 sequence (DNA): TGTGCCAGTAGTTTCTCCCGGGACAGCTACTACGAGCAGTACTTC. It codes for CASSFSRDSYYEQYF.

The CDR3 nucleotides are TGTGCCAGCAGTGTAGAAGTAGCGGCGGGGCGTTCGGACGAGCAGTACTTC. Its translation: CASSVEVAAGRSDEQYF. This chain connects TRBV6-1 to TRBJ2-7; perhaps TRBD2 as D (6 bases). Germline CDR1 and CDR2: MNHNS and SASEGT. The CDR3 runs to 17 residues. With 4 bases removed from V and 5 bases from J, the gap between germline ends came to 24 bases.

The chain employs TRBV7-3 and TRBJ2-3; 7 nucleotides match TRBD2. The V gene's germline CDR1 is SGHTA and CDR2 FQGTGA. The CDR3 extends over 15 amino acids. The J segment lost 6 bases and the V segment lost 5 bases, leaving 11 bases of the junction unmatched. CDR3 sequence (DNA): TGTGCCAGCAGCCTTTATGGGGGAGGGGTTGATACGCAGTATTTT. It is translated as CASSLYGGGVDTQYF.

The J gene is TRBJ1-4, the V gene TRBV18; a weak D match, TRBD1 (5 bases). The V end was cut by 3 bases, the J end by 4 bases, with 12 bases between. CDR3 length: 15 amino acids. Germline loops: CDR1 KGHSH, CDR2 LQKENI. Here the CDR3 reads CASSPTENYNEKLFF. Here the CDR3 DNA reads TGTGCCAGCTCACCGACAGAAAACTATAATGAAAAACTGTTTTTT.

This chain links TRBV5-6 with TRBJ2-3; 7 bases line up with TRBD1. Trimming removed 4 bases from V and 5 bases from J; junction bases left unmatched: 19. Germline V gene lookup returns CDR1 SGHDT and CDR2 YYEEEE. CDR3 length: 18 amino acids. CDR3 loop: CASSQLGTAEAKGDTQYF. CDR3 DNA: TGTGCCAGCAGCCAATTGGGGACAGCGGAGGCAAAAGGAGATACGCAGTATTTT.

The V call is TRBV19, the J call TRBJ1-4, with D possibly matching TRBD1 (5 bases). CDR3 length: 15 amino acids. CDR1 is LNHDA, CDR2 SQIVND, per germline (reference sequence). V shed 4 bases and J shed 8 bases, with 17 bases lying between them. The CDR3 DNA is TGTGCCAGTAGTACCATAGTCGGAGGGGTCGAAAAACTGTTTTTT. It codes for CASSTIVGGVEKLFF.

This clone has a single count. The chain is built from TRBV7-9 and TRBJ1-2; 7 nucleotides match TRBD1. V lost 3 bases and J lost 7; bases outside the gene matches: 8. This CDR3 has 14 residues. Per the germline V gene, CDR1 is SEHNR and CDR2 is FQNEAQ (reference sequence). The CDR3 DNA is TGTGCCAGCAGCTTCAGCAGGGGGACCGGTGGCTACACCTTC. It encodes CASSFSRGTGGYTF. The entire variable domain, with the rest obtained from reference TRBV7-9 and TRBJ1-2, is as follows: DTGVSQNPRHKITKRGQNVTFRCDPISEHNRLYWYRQTLGQGPEFLTYFQNEAQLEKSRLLSDRFSAERPKGSFSTLEIQRTEQGDSAMYLCASSFSRGTGGYTFGSGTRLTVV.

The chain joins TRBV5-1 to TRBJ1-4; tentatively, D is TRBD1 (6 bases). There are 16 residues in the CDR3. Germline V lookup: CDR1 SGHRS, CDR2 YFSETQ. Trimming removed 0 bases at V and 2 bases at J, with 11 bases between. CDR3 region: CASSLVAGQTNEKLFF. CDR3 coding DNA: TGCGCCAGCAGCTTGGTGGCAGGACAGACTAATGAAAAACTGTTTTTT.

The rearrangement uses TRBV5-4 and TRBJ1-2, with 7 nucleotides matching TRBD1. Germline V gene data show CDR1 as SGHNT and CDR2 as YYREEE (reference sequence). This CDR3 region has 14 residues. Trimming at V came to 5 bases and at J to 4 bases, leaving 8 bases not matched to a gene. CDR3 coding DNA: TGTGCCAGCAGTCCTGACAGGGTTGGCTATGGCTACACCTTC. Translating it yields CASSPDRVGYGYTF.

This chain links TRBV5-1 with TRBJ2-1, with 8 bases that match TRBD2. J lost 3 bases, V lost 3 bases, and 8 bases had no gene match. Germline CDR1 is SGHRS and CDR2 is YFSETQ. CDR3 length: 16 amino acids. In nucleotides, the CDR3 is TGCGCCAGCAGCTCAAAATCCGGGACTAGCTACAATGAGCAGTTCTTC. Translation: CASSSKSGTSYNEQFF.

The V and J genes are TRBV27 and TRBJ1-1; weak D call: TRBD1 (6 bases). This CDR3 is built from 14 residues. Germline loops: CDR1 MNHEY, CDR2 SMNVEV (reference sequence). The ends were cut back, 7 bases at V and 1 base at J, with 13 bases in the middle. The CDR3, as DNA: TGTGCCAGCACCCGACTGGACAGGAACACTGAAGCTTTCTTT. This translates into CASTRLDRNTEAFF.

This clone was seen just once. The CDR3 protein is CASHRSGQGYLNEKLFF. The DNA for the CDR3 is TGTGCCAGCCACAGGTCGGGACAGGGCTATTTAAATGAAAAACTGTTTTTT. This chain connects TRBV28 to TRBJ1-4; 9 bases match TRBD1. The length of the CDR3 is 17 residues. Germline CDR1 and CDR2: MDHEN and SYDVKM. V lost 8 bases, J lost 5 bases, and 15 bases stayed unmatched. Using reference TRBV28 and TRBJ1-4 for the parts outside the CDR3, the full variable domain is DVKVTQSSRYLVKRTGEKVFLECVQDMDHENMFWYRQDPGLGLRLIYFSYDVKMKEKGDIPEGYSVSREKKERFSLILESASTNQTSMYLCASHRSGQGYLNEKLFFGSGTQLSVL.

CDR3 in amino acids: CASSYPQGLVGSPLHF. The CDR3 coding sequence is TGTGCCAGCAGCTACCCACAGGGTTTAGTTGGTTCACCCCTCCACTTT. The rearrangement links TRBV5-6 to TRBJ1-6, with D possibly TRBD1 on 6 matching bases. CDR3 length equals 16 residues. V was cut by 3 bases and J by 9 bases, with 19 bases left in between. Germline-derived CDR1 and CDR2 are SGHDT and YYEEEE.

This clone was counted between two and nine times. The chain uses TRBV19 and TRBJ2-2, with 12 bases that match TRBD2. The germline V gene has CDR1 LNHDA and CDR2 SQIVND (reference sequence). V trimming: 1 base; J trimming: 4 bases; junction bases outside the gene matches: 4. The CDR3 loop spans 17 amino acids. The CDR3 region is CASSIGLAGAPTGELFF. CDR3 in DNA: TGTGCCAGTAGTATAGGACTAGCGGGGGCACCCACCGGGGAGCTGTTTTTT.

This clone showed up just a few times. The gene calls are TRBV11-2 and TRBJ1-4; 7 bases fit TRBD1. V dropped 5 bases and J dropped 2; count of bases not matched to a gene: 5. The CDR3 loop spans 15 amino acids. CDR1 SGHAT and CDR2 FQNNGV come from the germline V gene. CDR3 DNA: TGTGCCAGCAGCGACATACAGGGGACTAATGAAAAACTGTTTTTT. Encoded protein: CASSDIQGTNEKLFF.

The rearrangement uses TRBV29-1 and TRBJ2-1, with TRBD2 identical over 7 bases. In germline, CDR1 is SQVTM, CDR2 ANQGSEA. Trimming cost V 7 bases and J 8 bases; bases outside gene matches: 8. CDR3 length equals 12 residues. CDR3 in DNA: TGCAGCGCCTCGCCCGCGGGAGATGAGCAGTTCTTC. This sequence encodes CSASPAGDEQFF.

V is TRBV15 and J is TRBJ2-1, with 9 bases identical to TRBD1. The CDR3 has 18 amino acids. Germline values: CDR1 LNHNV, CDR2 YYDKDF (reference sequence). V trimming: 0 bases; J trimming: 7 bases; junction bases outside the gene matches: 13. The CDR3 DNA follows: TGTGCCACCAGCAGAGATATTTTTTCGGACAGGGGATTGAATGAGCAGTTCTTC. Amino acid sequence: CATSRDIFSDRGLNEQFF. Together with reference TRBV15 and TRBJ2-1, the CDR3 gives the full variable domain: DAMVIQNPRYQVTQFGKPVTLSCSQTLNHNVMYWYQQKSSQAPKLLFHYYDKDFNNEADTPDNFQSRRPNTSFCFLDIRSPGLGDTAMYLCATSRDIFSDRGLNEQFFGPGTRLTVL.

The V gene is TRBV5-4, the J gene TRBJ1-2; D is unclear. Germline values: CDR1 SGHNT, CDR2 YYREEE (reference sequence). The CDR3 totals 13 residues. Trimming left V 7 bases short and J 6 bases short, with 16 bases between. Here the CDR3 DNA reads TGTGCCAGCGCATCTCCCGGGAGGGATGGCTACACCTTC. Translating it yields CASASPGRDGYTF.

The chain uses TRBV7-9 and TRBJ1-4; TRBD1 aligns across 7 bases. The germline V gene encodes CDR1 SEHNR and CDR2 FQNEAQ (reference sequence). The CDR3 spans 15 residues. V was clipped by 0 bases and J by 7 bases; unmatched bases: 5. The CDR3 coding sequence is TGTGCCAGCAGCTTAGCGGGGGACAGCGGTGAAAAACTGTTTTTT. Translation gives CASSLAGDSGEKLFF.